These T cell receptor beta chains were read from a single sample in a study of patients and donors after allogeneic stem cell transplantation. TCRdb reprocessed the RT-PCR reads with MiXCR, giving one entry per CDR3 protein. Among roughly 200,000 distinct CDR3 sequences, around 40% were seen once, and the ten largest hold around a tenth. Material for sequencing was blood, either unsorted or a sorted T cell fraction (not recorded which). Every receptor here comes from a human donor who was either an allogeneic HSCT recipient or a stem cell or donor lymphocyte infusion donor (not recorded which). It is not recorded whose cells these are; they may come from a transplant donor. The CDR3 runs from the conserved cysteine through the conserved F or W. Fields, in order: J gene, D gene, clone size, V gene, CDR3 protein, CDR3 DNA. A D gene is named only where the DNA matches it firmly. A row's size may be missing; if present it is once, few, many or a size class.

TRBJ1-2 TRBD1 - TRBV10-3 CAITEGAGGYGYTF TGTGCCATCACCGAGGGGGCAGGAGGCTATGGCTACACCTTC
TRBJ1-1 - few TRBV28 CASSRVDSPNMNTEAFF TGTGCCAGCAGTCGGGTGGACAGCCCCAACATGAACACTGAAGCTTTCTTT
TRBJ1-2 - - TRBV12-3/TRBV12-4 CASSLGTTGYGYTF TGTGCCAGCAGTTTGGGGACCACTGGCTATGGCTACACCTTC
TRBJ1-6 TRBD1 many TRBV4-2 CASSGTGGNSPLHF TGTGCCAGCAGCGGGACAGGGGGGAATTCACCCCTCCACTTT
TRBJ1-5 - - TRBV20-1 CSARVGWGQPQHF TGCAGTGCTAGAGTGGGTTGGGGACAGCCCCAGCATTTT
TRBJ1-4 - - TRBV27 CASSLRPPGEKLFF TGTGCCAGCAGTTTAAGGCCCCCGGGTGAAAAACTGTTTTTT
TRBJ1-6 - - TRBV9 CASSKDPEHSPLHF TGTGCCAGCAGCAAAGATCCCGAGCATTCACCCCTCCACTTT
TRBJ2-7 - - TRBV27 CASRKITESYEQYF TGTGCCAGCAGAAAGATAACAGAGAGCTACGAGCAGTACTTC
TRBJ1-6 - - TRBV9 CASSGDLQGSNSPLHF TGTGCCAGCAGCGGGGACCTTCAGGGTTCTAATTCACCCCTCCACTTT
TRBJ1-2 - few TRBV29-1 CSVDLGAYGYTF TGCAGCGTTGACCTAGGGGCGTATGGCTACACCTTC
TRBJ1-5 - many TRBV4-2 CASSQFQGTRSNQPQHF TGTGCCAGCAGCCAATTTCAGGGTACGCGGAGCAATCAGCCCCAGCATTTT
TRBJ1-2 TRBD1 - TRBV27 CASRTGQGIYYGYTF TGTGCCAGCAGGACGGGACAGGGTATTTACTATGGCTACACCTTC
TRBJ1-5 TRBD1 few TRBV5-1 CASSATGNNNQPQHF TGCGCCAGCAGCGCGACAGGGAATAACAATCAGCCCCAGCATTTT
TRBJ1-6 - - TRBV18 CASSQSDTNSPLHF TGTGCCAGCTCACAGTCGGACACTAATTCACCCCTCCACTTT
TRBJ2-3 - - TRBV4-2 CASSQDWGGARHTQYF TGTGCCAGCAGCCAAGATTGGGGGGGGGCCAGGCATACGCAGTATTTT
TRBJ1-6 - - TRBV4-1 CASSQRGDNSPLHF TGCGCCAGCAGCCAAAGGGGAGATAATTCACCCCTCCACTTT
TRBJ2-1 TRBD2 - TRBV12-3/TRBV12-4 CASMVAGGYNEQFF TGTGCCAGCATGGTGGCGGGGGGATACAATGAGCAGTTCTTC
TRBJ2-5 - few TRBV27 CASSPLGAVETQYF TGTGCCAGCAGCCCACTCGGGGCGGTAGAGACCCAGTACTTC
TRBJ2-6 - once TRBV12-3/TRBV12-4 CASSLGFEANVLTF TGTGCCAGCAGTTTAGGGTTTGAAGCCAACGTCCTGACTTTC
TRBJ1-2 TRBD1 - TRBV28 CVSSFSRNRGANYGYTF TGTGTCAGCAGTTTTTCGCGAAACAGGGGAGCTAACTATGGCTACACCTTC
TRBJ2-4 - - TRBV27 CASSRGWGAIQYF TGTGCCAGCAGTCGGGGGTGGGGAGCCATTCAGTACTTC
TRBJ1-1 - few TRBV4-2 CASSQESRPGRPEAFF TGTGCCAGCAGCCAAGAAAGTCGGCCGGGGAGGCCTGAAGCTTTCTTT
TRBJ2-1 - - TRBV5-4 CASARDIYNEQFF TGTGCCAGCGCGCGGGACATTTACAATGAGCAGTTCTTC
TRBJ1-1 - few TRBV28 CASKRPGSTEAFF TGTGCCAGCAAACGCCCGGGGTCGACTGAAGCTTTCTTT
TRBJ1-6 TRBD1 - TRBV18 CASSPIRTGSSYNSPLHF TGTGCCAGCTCACCTATTAGGACAGGGAGCTCCTATAATTCACCCCTCCACTTT
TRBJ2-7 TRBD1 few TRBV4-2 CASSQEDRVSYEQYF TGTGCCAGCAGCCAAGAAGACAGGGTCTCCTACGAGCAGTACTTC